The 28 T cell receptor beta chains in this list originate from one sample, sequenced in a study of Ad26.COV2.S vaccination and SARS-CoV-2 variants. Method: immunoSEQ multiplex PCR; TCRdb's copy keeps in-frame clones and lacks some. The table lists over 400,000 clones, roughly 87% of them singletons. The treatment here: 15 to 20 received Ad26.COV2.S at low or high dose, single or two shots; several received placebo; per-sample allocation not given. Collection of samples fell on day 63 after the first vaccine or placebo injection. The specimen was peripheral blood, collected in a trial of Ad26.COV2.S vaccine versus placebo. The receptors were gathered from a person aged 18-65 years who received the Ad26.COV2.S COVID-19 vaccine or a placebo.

The CDR3 region has the DNA TGTGCCAGCAGCAGGACTAGCGGGAGTGGGGCCAACGTCCTGACTTTC. This codes for CASSRTSGSGANVLTF. The V and J genes are TRBV25-1 and TRBJ2-6; 13 nucleotides match TRBD2. V gave up 6 bases and J gave up 3 bases; unmatched junction bases: 2. Germline assignment: CDR1 MGHDK and CDR2 SYGVNS. The CDR3 has 16 amino acids.

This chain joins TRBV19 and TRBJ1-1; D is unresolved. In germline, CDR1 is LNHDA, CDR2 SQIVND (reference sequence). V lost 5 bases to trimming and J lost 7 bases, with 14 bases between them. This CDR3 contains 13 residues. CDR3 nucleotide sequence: TGTGCCAGTAGTTTAAACGACCGCGGTGAAGCTTTCTTT. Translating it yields CASSLNDRGEAFF. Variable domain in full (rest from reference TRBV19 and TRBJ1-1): DGGITQSPKYLFRKEGQNVTLSCEQNLNHDAMYWYRQDPGQGLRLIYYSQIVNDFQKGDIAEGYSVSREKKESFPLTVTSAQKNPTAFYLCASSLNDRGEAFFGQGTRLTVV.

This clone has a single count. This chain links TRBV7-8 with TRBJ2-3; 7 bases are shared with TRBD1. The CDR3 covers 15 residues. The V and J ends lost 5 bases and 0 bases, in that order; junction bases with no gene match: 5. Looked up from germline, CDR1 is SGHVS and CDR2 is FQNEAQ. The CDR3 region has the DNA TGTGCCAGCAGCAGGGGGCTCGCTAGCACAGATACGCAGTATTTT. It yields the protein CASSRGLASTDTQYF.

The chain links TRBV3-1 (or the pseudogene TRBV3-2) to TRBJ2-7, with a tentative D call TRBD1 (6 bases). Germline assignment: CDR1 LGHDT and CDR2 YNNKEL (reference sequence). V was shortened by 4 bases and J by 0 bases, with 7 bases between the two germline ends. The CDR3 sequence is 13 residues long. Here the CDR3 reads CASSPDSSYEQYF. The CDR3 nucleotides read TGTGCCAGCAGCCCGGACAGCTCCTACGAGCAGTACTTC.

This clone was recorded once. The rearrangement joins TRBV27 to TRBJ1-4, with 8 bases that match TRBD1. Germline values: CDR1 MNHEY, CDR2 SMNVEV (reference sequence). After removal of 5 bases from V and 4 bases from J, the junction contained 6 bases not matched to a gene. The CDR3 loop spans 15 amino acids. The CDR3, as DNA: TGTGCCAGCAGTCCCTGGGACAGGATTAATGAAAAACTGTTTTTT. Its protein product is CASSPWDRINEKLFF.

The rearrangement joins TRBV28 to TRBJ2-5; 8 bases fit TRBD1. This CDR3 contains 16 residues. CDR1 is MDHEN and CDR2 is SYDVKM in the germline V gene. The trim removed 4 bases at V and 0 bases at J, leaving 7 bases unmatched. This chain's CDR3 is CASSSLRDRNQETQYF. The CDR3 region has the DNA TGTGCCAGCAGTTCCCTCCGGGACAGGAACCAAGAGACCCAGTACTTC.

DNA for the CDR3: TGTGCCAGCAGTTCCCACAGGGATTACGAGCAGTACTTC. This gives the protein CASSSHRDYEQYF. J is TRBJ2-7 and V is TRBV28; D possibly corresponds to TRBD1 (6 bases). The germline V gene encodes CDR1 MDHEN and CDR2 SYDVKM. The V and J ends lost 4 bases and 4 bases respectively, with 11 bases between them. CDR3 length: 13 amino acids. Combining the CDR3 with reference TRBV28 and TRBJ2-7 gives the whole variable domain DVKVTQSSRYLVKRTGEKVFLECVQDMDHENMFWYRQDPGLGLRLIYFSYDVKMKEKGDIPEGYSVSREKKERFSLILESASTNQTSMYLCASSSHRDYEQYFGPGTRLTVT.

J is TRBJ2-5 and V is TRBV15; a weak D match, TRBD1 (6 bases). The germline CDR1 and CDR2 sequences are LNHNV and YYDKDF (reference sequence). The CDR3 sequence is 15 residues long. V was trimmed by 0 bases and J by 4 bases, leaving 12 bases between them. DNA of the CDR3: TGTGCCACCAGCAGAGATAACAGGGCCCCAGAGACCCAGTACTTC. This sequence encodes CATSRDNRAPETQYF.

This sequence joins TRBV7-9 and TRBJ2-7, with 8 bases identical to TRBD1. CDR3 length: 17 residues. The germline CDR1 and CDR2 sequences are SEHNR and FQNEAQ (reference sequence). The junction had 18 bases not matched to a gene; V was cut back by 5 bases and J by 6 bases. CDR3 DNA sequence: TGTGCCAGCAGCCCACCCCAGCGGGCAGGGGGCCGGGTCGAGCAGTACTTC. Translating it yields CASSPPQRAGGRVEQYF.

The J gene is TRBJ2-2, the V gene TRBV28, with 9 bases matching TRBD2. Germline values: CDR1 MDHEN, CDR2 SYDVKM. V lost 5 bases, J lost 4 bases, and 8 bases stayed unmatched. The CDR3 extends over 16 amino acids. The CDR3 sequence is CASSRLAEPPTGELFF. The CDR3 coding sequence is TGTGCCAGCAGTCGACTAGCGGAACCTCCCACCGGGGAGCTGTTTTTT.

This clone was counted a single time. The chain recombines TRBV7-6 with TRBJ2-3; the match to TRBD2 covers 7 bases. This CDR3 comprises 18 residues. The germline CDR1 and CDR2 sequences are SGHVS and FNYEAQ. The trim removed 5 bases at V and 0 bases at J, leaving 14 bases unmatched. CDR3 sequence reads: CASSPRSGTTRSTDTQYF. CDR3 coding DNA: TGTGCCAGCAGCCCTCGATCCGGGACTACCAGAAGCACAGATACGCAGTATTTT.

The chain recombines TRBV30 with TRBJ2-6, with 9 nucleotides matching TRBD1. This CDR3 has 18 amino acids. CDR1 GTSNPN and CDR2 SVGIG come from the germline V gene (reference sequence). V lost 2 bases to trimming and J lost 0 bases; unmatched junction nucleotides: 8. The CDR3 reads CAWSKVQGAFSGANVLTF. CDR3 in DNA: TGTGCCTGGAGTAAGGTACAGGGGGCATTCTCTGGGGCCAACGTCCTGACTTTC. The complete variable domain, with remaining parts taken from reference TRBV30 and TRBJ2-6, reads SQTIHQWPATLVQPVGSPLSLECTVEGTSNPNLYWYRQAAGRGLQLLFYSVGIGQISSEVPQNLSASRPQDRQFILSSKKLLLSDSGFYLCAWSKVQGAFSGANVLTFGAGSRLTVL.

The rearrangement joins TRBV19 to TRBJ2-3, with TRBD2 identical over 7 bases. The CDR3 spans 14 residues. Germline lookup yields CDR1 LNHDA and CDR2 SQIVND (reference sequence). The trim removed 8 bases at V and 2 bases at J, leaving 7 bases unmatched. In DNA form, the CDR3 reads TGTGCCAGTTCAAGCGGGACCTCCACAGATACGCAGTATTTT. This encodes CASSSGTSTDTQYF.

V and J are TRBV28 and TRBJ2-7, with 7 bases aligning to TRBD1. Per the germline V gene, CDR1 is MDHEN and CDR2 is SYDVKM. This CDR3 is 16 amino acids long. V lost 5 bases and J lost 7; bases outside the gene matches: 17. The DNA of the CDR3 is TGTGCCAGCAGTCGAACCGAATTCACAGGGGCTGGAGAGCAGTACTTC. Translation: CASSRTEFTGAGEQYF. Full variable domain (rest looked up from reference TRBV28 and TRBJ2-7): DVKVTQSSRYLVKRTGEKVFLECVQDMDHENMFWYRQDPGLGLRLIYFSYDVKMKEKGDIPEGYSVSREKKERFSLILESASTNQTSMYLCASSRTEFTGAGEQYFGPGTRLTVT.

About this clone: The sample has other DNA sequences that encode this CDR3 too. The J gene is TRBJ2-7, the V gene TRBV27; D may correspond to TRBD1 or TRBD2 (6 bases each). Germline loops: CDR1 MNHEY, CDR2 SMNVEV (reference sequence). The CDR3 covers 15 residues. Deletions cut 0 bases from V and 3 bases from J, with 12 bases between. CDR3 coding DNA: TGTGCCAGCAGTTTATCACCCGAGGGGGGCTACGAGCAGTACTTC. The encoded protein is CASSLSPEGGYEQYF.

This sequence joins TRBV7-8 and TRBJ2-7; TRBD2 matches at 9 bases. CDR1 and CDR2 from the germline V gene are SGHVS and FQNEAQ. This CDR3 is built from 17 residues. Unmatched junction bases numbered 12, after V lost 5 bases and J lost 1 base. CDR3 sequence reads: CASSPLPAGGPSYEQYF. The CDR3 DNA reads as TGTGCCAGCAGCCCCCTCCCAGCGGGAGGACCTTCCTACGAGCAGTACTTC.

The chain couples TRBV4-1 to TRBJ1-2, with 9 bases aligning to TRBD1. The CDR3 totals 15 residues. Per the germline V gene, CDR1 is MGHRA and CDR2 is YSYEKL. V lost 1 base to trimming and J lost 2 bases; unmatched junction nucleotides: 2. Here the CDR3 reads CASSQVGTGNYGYTF. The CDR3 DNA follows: TGCGCCAGCAGCCAAGTCGGGACAGGGAACTATGGCTACACCTTC.

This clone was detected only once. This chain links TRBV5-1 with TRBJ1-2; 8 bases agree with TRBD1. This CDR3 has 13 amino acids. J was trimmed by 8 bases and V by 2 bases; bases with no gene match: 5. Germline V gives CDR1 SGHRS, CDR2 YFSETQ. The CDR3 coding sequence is TGCGCCAGCAGCTTACAGCGGGACAGGGGCTACACCTTC. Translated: CASSLQRDRGYTF.

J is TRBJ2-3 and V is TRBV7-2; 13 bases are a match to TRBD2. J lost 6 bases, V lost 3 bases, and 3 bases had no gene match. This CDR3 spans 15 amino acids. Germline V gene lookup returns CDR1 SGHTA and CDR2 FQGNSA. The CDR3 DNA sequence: TGTGCCAGCAGCTTCAGGACTAGCGGGAGCGATACGCAGTATTTT. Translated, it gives CASSFRTSGSDTQYF.

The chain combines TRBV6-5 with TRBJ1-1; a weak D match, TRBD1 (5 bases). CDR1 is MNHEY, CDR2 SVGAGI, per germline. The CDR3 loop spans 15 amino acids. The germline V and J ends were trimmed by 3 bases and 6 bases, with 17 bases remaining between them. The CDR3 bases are TGTGCCAGCAGTTATTTCAGCCCCGACAGTGCTGAAGCTTTCTTT. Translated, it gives CASSYFSPDSAEAFF.

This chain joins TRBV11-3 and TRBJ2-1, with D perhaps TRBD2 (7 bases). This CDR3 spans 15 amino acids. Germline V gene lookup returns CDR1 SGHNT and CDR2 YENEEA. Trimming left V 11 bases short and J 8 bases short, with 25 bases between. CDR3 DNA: TGTGCCGACCCCCGAGGGGGGGGGCCACAGGATGAGCAGTTCTTC. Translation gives CADPRGGGPQDEQFF.

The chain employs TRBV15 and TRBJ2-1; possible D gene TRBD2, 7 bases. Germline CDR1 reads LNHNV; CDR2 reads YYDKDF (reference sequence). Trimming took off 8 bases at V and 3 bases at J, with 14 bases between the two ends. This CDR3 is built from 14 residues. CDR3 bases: TGTGCCACCGCCGGGGGGCGGGTCTACAATGAGCAGTTCTTC. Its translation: CATAGGRVYNEQFF.

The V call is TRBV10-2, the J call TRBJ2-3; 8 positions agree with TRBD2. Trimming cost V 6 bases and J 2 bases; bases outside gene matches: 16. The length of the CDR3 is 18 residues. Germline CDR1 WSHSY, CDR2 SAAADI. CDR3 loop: CASSGRAGVEQDTDTQYF. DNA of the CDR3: TGCGCCAGCAGCGGGCGAGCGGGAGTGGAGCAAGACACAGATACGCAGTATTTT.

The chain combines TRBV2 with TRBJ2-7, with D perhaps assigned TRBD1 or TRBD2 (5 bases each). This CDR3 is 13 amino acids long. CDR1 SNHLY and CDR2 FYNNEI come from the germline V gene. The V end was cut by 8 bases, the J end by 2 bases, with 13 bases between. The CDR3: CASSPSGPYEQYF. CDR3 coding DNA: TGTGCCAGCTCCCCCTCGGGGCCCTACGAGCAGTACTTC. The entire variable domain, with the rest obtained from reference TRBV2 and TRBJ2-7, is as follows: EPEVTQTPSHQVTQMGQEVILRCVPISNHLYFYWYRQILGQKVEFLVSFYNNEISEKSEIFDDQFSVERPDGSNFTLKIRSTKLEDSAMYFCASSPSGPYEQYFGPGTRLTVT.

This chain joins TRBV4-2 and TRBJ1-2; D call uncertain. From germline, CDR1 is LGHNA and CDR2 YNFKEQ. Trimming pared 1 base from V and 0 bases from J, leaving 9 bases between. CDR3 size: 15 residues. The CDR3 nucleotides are TGTGCCAGCAGCCAAGCGGACGGAGCTAACTATGGCTACACCTTC. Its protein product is CASSQADGANYGYTF.

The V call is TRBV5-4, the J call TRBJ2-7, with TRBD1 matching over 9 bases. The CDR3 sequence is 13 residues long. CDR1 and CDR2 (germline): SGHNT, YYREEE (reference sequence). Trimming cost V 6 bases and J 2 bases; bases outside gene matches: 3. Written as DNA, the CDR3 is TGTGCCAGCAAAACAGGGGGCGCCTACGAGCAGTACTTC. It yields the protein CASKTGGAYEQYF.

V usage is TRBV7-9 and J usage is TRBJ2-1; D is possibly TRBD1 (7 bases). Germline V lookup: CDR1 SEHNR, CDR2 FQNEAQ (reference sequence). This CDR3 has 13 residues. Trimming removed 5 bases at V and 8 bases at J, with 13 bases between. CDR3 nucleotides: TGTGCCAGCAGCATGCAGGGGGGCGATGAGCAGTTCTTC. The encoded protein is CASSMQGGDEQFF.

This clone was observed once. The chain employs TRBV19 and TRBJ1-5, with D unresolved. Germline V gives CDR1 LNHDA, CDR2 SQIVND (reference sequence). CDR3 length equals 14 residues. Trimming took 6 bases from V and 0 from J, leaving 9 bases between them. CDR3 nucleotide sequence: TGTGCCAGTAGGAGTTCAAATAGCAATCAGCCCCAGCATTTT. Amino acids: CASRSSNSNQPQHF.